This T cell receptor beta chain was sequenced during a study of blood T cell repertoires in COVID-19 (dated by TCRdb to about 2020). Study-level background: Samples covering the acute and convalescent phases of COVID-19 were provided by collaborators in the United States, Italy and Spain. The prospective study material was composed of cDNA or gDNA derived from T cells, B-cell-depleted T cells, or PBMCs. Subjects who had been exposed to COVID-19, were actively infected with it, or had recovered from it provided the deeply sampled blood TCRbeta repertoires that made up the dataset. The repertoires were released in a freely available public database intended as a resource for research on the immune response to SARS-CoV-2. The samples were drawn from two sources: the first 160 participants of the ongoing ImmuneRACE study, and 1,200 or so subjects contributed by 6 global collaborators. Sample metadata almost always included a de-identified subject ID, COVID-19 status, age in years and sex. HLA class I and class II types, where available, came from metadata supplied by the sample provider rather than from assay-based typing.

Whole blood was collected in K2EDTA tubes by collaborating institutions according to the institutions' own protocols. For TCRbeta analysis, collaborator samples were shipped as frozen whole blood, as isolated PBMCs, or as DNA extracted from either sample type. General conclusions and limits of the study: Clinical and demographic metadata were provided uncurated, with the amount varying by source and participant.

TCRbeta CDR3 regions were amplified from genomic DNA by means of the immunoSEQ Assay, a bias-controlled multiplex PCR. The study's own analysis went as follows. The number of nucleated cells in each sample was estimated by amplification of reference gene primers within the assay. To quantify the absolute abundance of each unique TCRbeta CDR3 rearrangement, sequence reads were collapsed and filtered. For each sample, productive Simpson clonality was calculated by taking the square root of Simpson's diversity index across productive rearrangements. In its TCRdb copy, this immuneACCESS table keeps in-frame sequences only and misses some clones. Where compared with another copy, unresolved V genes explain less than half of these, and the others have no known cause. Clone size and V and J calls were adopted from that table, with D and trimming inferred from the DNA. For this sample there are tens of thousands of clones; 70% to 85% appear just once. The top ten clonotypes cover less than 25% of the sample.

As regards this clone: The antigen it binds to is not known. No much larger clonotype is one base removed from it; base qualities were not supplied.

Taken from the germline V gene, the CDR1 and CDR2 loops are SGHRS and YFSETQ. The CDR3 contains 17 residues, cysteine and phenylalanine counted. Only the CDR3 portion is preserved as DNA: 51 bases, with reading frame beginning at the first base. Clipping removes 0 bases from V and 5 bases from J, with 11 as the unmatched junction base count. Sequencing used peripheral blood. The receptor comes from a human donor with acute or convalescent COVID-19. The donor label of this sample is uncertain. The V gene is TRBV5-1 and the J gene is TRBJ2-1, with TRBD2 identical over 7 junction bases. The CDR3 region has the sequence CASSLDLLAATDNEQFF. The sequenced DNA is TGCGCCAGCAGCTTGGACCTGCTAGCGGCGACCGACAATGAGCAGTTCTTC.